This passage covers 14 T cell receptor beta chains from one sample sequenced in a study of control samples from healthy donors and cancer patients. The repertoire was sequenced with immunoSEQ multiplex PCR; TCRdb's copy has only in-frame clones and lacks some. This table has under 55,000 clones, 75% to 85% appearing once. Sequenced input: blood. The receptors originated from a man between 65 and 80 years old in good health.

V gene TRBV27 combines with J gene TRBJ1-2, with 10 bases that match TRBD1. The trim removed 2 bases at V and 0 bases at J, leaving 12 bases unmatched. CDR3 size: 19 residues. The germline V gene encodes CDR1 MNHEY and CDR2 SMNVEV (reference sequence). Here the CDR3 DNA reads TGTGCCAGCAGTTTACGGTGGACAGGGGGTAGTTCGCCTAACTATGGCTACACCTTC. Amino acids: CASSLRWTGGSSPNYGYTF.

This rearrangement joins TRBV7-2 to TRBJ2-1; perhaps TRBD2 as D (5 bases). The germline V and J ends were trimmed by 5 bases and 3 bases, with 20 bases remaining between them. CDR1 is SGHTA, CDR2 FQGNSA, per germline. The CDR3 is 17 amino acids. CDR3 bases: TGTGCCAGCAGCCCTGGAACCGGGATGGCTAACTACAATGAGCAGTTCTTC. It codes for CASSPGTGMANYNEQFF.

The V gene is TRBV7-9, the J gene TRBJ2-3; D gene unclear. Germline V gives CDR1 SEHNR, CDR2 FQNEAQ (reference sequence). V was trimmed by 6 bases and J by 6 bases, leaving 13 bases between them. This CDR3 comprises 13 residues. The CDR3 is CASRGPDYDTQYF. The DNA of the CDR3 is TGTGCCAGCAGAGGCCCCGATTACGATACGCAGTATTTT.

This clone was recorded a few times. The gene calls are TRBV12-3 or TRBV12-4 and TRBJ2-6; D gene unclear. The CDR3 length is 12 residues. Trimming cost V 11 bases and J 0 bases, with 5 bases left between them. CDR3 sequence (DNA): TGTGCCTCTCTCTCTGGGGCCAACGTCCTGACTTTC. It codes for CASLSGANVLTF.

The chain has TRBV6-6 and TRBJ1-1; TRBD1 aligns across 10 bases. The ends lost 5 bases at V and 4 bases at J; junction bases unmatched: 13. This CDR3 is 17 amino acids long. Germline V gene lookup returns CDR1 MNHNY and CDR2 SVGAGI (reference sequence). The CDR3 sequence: CASSHGTGVKRSTEAFF. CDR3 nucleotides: TGTGCCAGCAGTCACGGGACAGGGGTTAAACGTAGCACTGAAGCTTTCTTT.

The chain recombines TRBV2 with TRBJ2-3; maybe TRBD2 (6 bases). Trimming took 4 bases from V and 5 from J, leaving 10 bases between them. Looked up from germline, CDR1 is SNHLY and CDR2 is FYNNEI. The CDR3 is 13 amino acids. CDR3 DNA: TGTGCCAGCAGTGTAAGGGAGGTAGATACGCAGTATTTT. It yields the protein CASSVREVDTQYF.

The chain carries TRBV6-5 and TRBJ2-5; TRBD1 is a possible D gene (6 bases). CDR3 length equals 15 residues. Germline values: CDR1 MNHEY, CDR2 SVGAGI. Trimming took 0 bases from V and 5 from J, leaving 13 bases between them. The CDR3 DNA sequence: TGTGCCAGCAGTTACTCGAGGGGGAAGGGGGAGACCCAGTACTTC. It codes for CASSYSRGKGETQYF.

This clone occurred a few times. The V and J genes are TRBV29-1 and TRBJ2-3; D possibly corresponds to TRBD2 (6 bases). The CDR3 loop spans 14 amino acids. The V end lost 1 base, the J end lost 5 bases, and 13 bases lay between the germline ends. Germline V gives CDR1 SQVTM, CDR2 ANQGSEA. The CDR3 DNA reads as TGCAGCGTTGAAGCCCCGGGACTCAAAGATACGCAGTATTTT. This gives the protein CSVEAPGLKDTQYF.

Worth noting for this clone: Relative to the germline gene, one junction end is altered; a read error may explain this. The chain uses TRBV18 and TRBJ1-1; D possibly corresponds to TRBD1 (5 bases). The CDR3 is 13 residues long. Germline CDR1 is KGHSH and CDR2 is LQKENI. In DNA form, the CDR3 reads TGTGCCAGCTCGCCACGAGGGGAAACTGAAGCTTTCTTT. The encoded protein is CASSPRGETEAFF. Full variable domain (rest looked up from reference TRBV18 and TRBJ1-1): NAGVMQNPRHLVRRRGQEARLRCSPMKGHSHVYWYRQLPEEGLKFMVYLQKENIIDESGMPKERFSAEFPKEGPSILRIQQVVRGDSAAYFCASSPRGETEAFFGQGTRLTVV.

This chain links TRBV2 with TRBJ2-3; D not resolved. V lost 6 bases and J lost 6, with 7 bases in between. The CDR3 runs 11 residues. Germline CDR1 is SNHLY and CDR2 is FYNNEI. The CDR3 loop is CASSPGDTQYF. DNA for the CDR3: TGTGCCAGCAGCCCTGGGGATACGCAGTATTTT.

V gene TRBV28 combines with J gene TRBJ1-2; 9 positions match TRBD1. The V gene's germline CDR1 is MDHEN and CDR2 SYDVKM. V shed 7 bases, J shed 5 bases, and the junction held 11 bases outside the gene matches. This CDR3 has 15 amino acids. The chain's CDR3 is CASMVPGQGFYGYTF. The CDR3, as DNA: TGTGCCAGCATGGTACCGGGACAGGGATTTTATGGCTACACCTTC.

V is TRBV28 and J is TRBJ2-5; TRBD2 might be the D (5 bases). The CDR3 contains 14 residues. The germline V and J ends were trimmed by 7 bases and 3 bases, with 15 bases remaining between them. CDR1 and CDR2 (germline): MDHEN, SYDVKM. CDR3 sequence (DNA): TGTGCCAGCACCCCATTAGGGCGGGAAGAGACCCAGTACTTC. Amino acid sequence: CASTPLGREETQYF. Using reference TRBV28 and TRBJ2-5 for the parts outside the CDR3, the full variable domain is DVKVTQSSRYLVKRTGEKVFLECVQDMDHENMFWYRQDPGLGLRLIYFSYDVKMKEKGDIPEGYSVSREKKERFSLILESASTNQTSMYLCASTPLGREETQYFGPGTRLLVL.

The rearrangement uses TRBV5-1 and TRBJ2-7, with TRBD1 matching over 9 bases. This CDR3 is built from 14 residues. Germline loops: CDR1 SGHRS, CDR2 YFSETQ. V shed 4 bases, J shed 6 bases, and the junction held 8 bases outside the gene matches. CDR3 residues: CASSLGTGNGEQYF. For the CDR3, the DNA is TGCGCCAGCAGCCTAGGGACAGGGAACGGCGAGCAGTACTTC.

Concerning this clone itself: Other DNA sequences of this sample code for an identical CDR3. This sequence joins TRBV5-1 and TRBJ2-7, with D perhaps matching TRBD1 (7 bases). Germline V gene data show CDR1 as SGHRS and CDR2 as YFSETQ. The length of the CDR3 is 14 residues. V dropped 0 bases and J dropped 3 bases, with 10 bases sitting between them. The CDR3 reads CASSLAGDSYEQYF. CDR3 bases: TGCGCCAGCAGCTTGGCGGGGGACAGCTACGAGCAGTACTTC.